The 10 T cell receptor beta chains presented below share a single source sample, sequenced in a study of blood T cells in healthy people across ages (dated by TCRdb to about 2015). Libraries were constructed by 5' RACE. Sequencing took place on an Illumina HiSeq 2500. A second PCR of about 6 to 11 cycles was run with a J-beta primer mix and a sample-barcoded 5' primer. The public reads were reprocessed in TCRdb via fastp at Q25 and MiXCR, keeping in-frame beta chains. Rows with a matching CDR3 protein are joined into one entry that keeps the most common DNA and genes. In all, the sample holds about 1.4 million distinct CDR3 sequences, and 45% to 70% of those were seen once. The ten largest account for under 8.5% of the sample. The sample comprised blood. The receptors here all came from a man between 18 and 35 years old in good health.

This clonotype showed up just once. The chain recombines TRBV20-1 with TRBJ1-1; the D gene is possibly TRBD1 (6 bases). This CDR3 is built from 12 residues. The V end lost 6 bases, the J end lost 5 bases, and 13 bases lay between the germline ends. CDR1 is DFQATT and CDR2 is SNEGSKA in the germline V gene (reference sequence). CDR3 in DNA: TGCAGTGCGGCAGGGGAAAGGACTGAAGCTTTCTTT. This sequence encodes CSAAGERTEAFF.

This clonotype was seen many times. V usage is TRBV27 and J usage is TRBJ2-7; D gene unclear. Trimming removed 2 bases from V and 4 bases from J, with 9 bases in between. CDR3 length: 13 residues. CDR1 is MNHEY, CDR2 SMNVEV, per germline (reference sequence). CDR3 sequence reads: CASSLRRPYEQYF. The CDR3 DNA reads as TGTGCCAGCAGTTTAAGACGCCCTTACGAGCAGTACTTC.

With respect to this clonotype: One end of the junction is discordant with germline, which a read error may explain. V usage is TRBV11-2 and J usage is TRBJ1-6, with no clear D. This CDR3 is built from 16 residues. Germline V gives CDR1 SGHAT, CDR2 FQNNGV. The DNA for the CDR3 is TGTGCCAGCGGCTTAGAACCCCGACTGGATAATTCACCCCTCCACTTT. It yields the protein CASGLEPRLDNSPLHF.

The sample holds a few counts of this clonotype. The chain couples TRBV7-9 to TRBJ2-1; TRBD2 is a possible D gene (5 bases). Per the germline V gene, CDR1 is SEHNR and CDR2 is FQNEAQ (reference sequence). This CDR3 region has 12 residues. The V and J ends lost 2 bases and 9 bases respectively, with 8 bases between them. CDR3 nucleotides: TGTGCCAGCAGCTTATCCCGGGGTGAGCAGTTCTTC. This codes for CASSLSRGEQFF. Full variable domain (missing parts from reference TRBV7-9 and TRBJ2-1): DTGVSQNPRHKITKRGQNVTFRCDPISEHNRLYWYRQTLGQGPEFLTYFQNEAQLEKSRLLSDRFSAERPKGSFSTLEIQRTEQGDSAMYLCASSLSRGEQFFGPGTRLTVL.

This clonotype was seen a handful of times. The chain uses TRBV29-1 and TRBJ1-3; TRBD1 matches 7 bases. Germline trimming cut 7 bases from V and 4 bases from J; bases unmatched to any gene: 7. Germline assignment: CDR1 SQVTM and CDR2 ANQGSEA. The CDR3 totals 13 residues. In DNA, the CDR3 is TGCAGCGGGACAGGCGGGGTCGGAAACACCATATATTTT. It specifies CSGTGGVGNTIYF. Looking up the rest from reference TRBV29-1 and TRBJ1-3 gives the full variable domain: SAVISQKPSRDICQRGTSLTIQCQVDSQVTMMFWYRQQPGQSLTLIATANQGSEATYESGFVIDKFPISRPNLTFSTLTVSNMSPEDSSIYLCSGTGGVGNTIYFGEGSWLTVV.

V is TRBV5-6 and J is TRBJ2-3; the D gene is possibly TRBD2 (5 bases). Trimming shortened V by 0 bases and J by 2 bases, and 16 bases separated the two germline ends. Germline lookup yields CDR1 SGHDT and CDR2 YYEEEE. This CDR3 has 17 residues. CDR3 nucleotides: TGTGCCAGCAGCTTGGCAGCGCTAGCTGGTTTCACAGATACGCAGTATTTT. Protein product: CASSLAALAGFTDTQYF.

This clonotype was detected a few times. The chain employs TRBV20-1 and TRBJ2-6; D might be TRBD1 (7 bases). Germline V lookup: CDR1 DFQATT, CDR2 SNEGSKA (reference sequence). V dropped 6 bases and J dropped 3 bases, with 12 bases sitting between them. The CDR3 totals 14 residues. The CDR3 loop reads CSARQGGGANVLTF. The CDR3 region has the DNA TGCAGTGCCCGACAGGGAGGTGGGGCCAACGTCCTGACTTTC.

The sample holds one count of this clonotype. V gene TRBV11-3 combines with J gene TRBJ2-7; perhaps TRBD1 as D (5 bases). CDR3 length: 15 amino acids. Deletions cut 1 base from V and 0 bases from J, with 10 bases between. The germline gives CDR1 SGHNT, CDR2 YENEEA. CDR3 sequence (DNA): TGTGCCAGCAGCTTAGGGACAAACCCCTCCTACGAGCAGTACTTC. Translating it yields CASSLGTNPSYEQYF.

This clonotype was counted a few times. The CDR3 sequence is CASSYTATGSYEQYF. CDR3 bases: TGTGCCAGCAGTTACACCGCGACAGGCTCCTACGAGCAGTACTTC. The rearrangement uses TRBV6-5 and TRBJ2-7; TRBD1 is a possible D gene (6 bases). V lost 2 bases and J lost 0, with 11 bases in between. This CDR3 has 15 amino acids. Germline CDR1 reads MNHEY; CDR2 reads SVGAGI.

The chain carries TRBV9 and TRBJ1-1; possible D gene TRBD1, 6 bases. The CDR3 loop spans 15 amino acids. Trimming shortened V by 0 bases and J by 2 bases, and 11 bases separated the two germline ends. Germline CDR1 reads SGDLS; CDR2 reads YYNGEE. In DNA, the CDR3 is TGTGCCAGCAGCGTAGGACAGGCTCCAAACACTGAAGCTTTCTTT. Translation: CASSVGQAPNTEAFF.